A selection of T cell receptor beta chains follows, all from one sample in a study of cytomegalovirus exposure and HLA in healthy donors. Sequencing used immunoSEQ multiplex PCR; TCRdb keeps in-frame clones, though not all of them. The table records roughly 140,000 clones, about three quarters of them present only once. The specimen was PBMCs. These receptor sequences come from a man between 35 and 55 years old in good health and CMV-seropositive. Each CDR3 is given with its conserved first and last residue. A D gene is named only where the DNA matches it firmly. Where a row states a size, it is once, few, many or the class of an expanded clone; other rows omit it.

clone_size | j_call | v_call | d_call | cdr3_aa | cdr3_nt
- | TRBJ1-4 | TRBV4-3 | - | CASSQELEGKREKLFF | TGCGCCAGCAGCCAAGAATTGGAGGGCAAGAGGGAAAAACTGTTTTTT
- | TRBJ1-1 | TRBV30 | - | CAWSVVGGAEAFF | TGTGCCTGGAGTGTGGTCGGAGGCGCTGAAGCTTTCTTT
- | TRBJ2-7 | TRBV5-6 | TRBD1 | CASSQYRGSSYEQYF | TGTGCCAGCAGCCAATACAGGGGGTCCTCCTACGAGCAGTACTTC
- | TRBJ2-2 | TRBV25-1 | - | CASSEFPGSNTGELFF | TGTGCCAGCAGTGAATTTCCAGGCTCGAACACCGGGGAGCTGTTTTTT
- | TRBJ1-2 | TRBV5-1 | TRBD1 | CASSAGTADNYGYTF | TGCGCCAGCAGCGCTGGGACAGCCGATAACTATGGCTACACCTTC
once | TRBJ1-2 | TRBV9 | - | CASSVGGGYGYTF | TGTGCCAGCAGCGTCGGCGGAGGGTATGGCTACACCTTC
few | TRBJ2-1 | TRBV6-5 | TRBD1 | CASSSDRDVSWNEQFF | TGTGCCAGCAGTTCGGACAGGGACGTGTCGTGGAATGAGCAGTTCTTC
- | TRBJ1-5 | TRBV28 | - | CASRAQGEQPQHF | TGTGCCAGCAGGGCACAGGGAGAACAGCCCCAGCATTTT
- | TRBJ2-2 | TRBV6-5 | - | CASSYIQGNTGELFF | TGTGCCAGCAGTTACATACAGGGAAACACCGGGGAGCTGTTTTTT
- | TRBJ2-7 | TRBV2 | TRBD2 | CASSLGTGTNFEQYF | TGTGCCAGCAGTCTCGGAACCGGGACTAACTTCGAGCAGTACTTC
- | TRBJ1-5 | TRBV7-6 | - | CASSLAPGQPQHF | TGTGCCAGCAGCTTAGCGCCGGGTCAGCCCCAGCATTTT
once | TRBJ1-1 | TRBV6-5 | - | CASSYSSRLNTEAFF | TGTGCCAGCAGTTACTCATCCAGACTTAACACTGAAGCTTTCTTT
- | TRBJ1-1 | TRBV27 | - | CASSLSMQLNTEAFF | TGTGCCAGCAGTTTATCGATGCAGTTGAACACTGAAGCTTTCTTT
- | TRBJ2-2 | TRBV5-6 | - | CASSLPGNINGELFF | TGTGCCAGCAGCTTACCAGGGAATATCAACGGGGAGCTGTTTTTT
- | TRBJ1-5 | TRBV19 | TRBD1 | CASTPGTGTGMALNQPQHF | TGTGCCAGTACCCCGGGAACCGGGACAGGGATGGCGTTAAATCAGCCCCAGCATTTT
- | TRBJ1-1 | TRBV19 | - | CASSIRGTEAFF | TGTGCCAGTAGTATTCGCGGGACTGAAGCTTTCTTT
- | TRBJ2-2 | TRBV9 | TRBD1 | CASSVGLRQGSTGELFF | TGTGCCAGCAGCGTAGGCCTTAGACAGGGGAGCACCGGGGAGCTGTTTTTT
- | TRBJ2-2 | TRBV10-2 | TRBD1 | CASIPDRLDTGELFF | TGCGCCAGCATACCGGACAGGCTGGACACCGGGGAGCTGTTTTTT
- | TRBJ1-1 | TRBV18 | TRBD1 | CASSPGQGLNTEAFF | TGTGCCAGCTCACCCGGACAGGGCCTGAACACTGAAGCTTTCTTT
- | TRBJ1-1 | TRBV11-2 | TRBD1 | CASSLDRTGAGVNTEAFF | TGTGCCAGCAGCTTAGATCGGACAGGGGCGGGGGTTAACACTGAAGCTTTCTTT
- | TRBJ1-4 | TRBV5-4 | - | CASSLGTYESNEKLFF | TGTGCCAGCAGCTTAGGGACATACGAATCTAATGAAAAACTGTTTTTT
- | TRBJ1-5 | TRBV11-2 | TRBD1 | CASSPGTGTQPQHF | TGTGCCAGCAGCCCCGGGACAGGGACTCAGCCCCAGCATTTT
- | TRBJ2-1 | TRBV6-6 | - | CAISRGNEQFF | TGTGCCATCTCGCGAGGGAATGAGCAGTTCTTC
- | TRBJ2-7 | TRBV10-3 | - | CAISESTRGGQYF | TGTGCCATCAGTGAGTCGACTCGAGGGGGGCAGTACTTC
once | TRBJ2-5 | TRBV2 | - | CASIEGRETQYF | TGTGCCAGCATTGAGGGCCGGGAGACCCAGTACTTC
- | TRBJ2-1 | TRBV4-1 | TRBD2 | CASSRGLAGGNNEQFF | TGCGCCAGCAGCCGGGGCCTAGCGGGAGGGAACAATGAGCAGTTCTTC
once | TRBJ1-2 | TRBV28 | TRBD1 | CASSSDRWTGYTF | TGTGCCAGCAGTTCGGACAGGTGGACTGGCTACACCTTC